This T cell receptor beta chain was identified in a study of T-cell reconstitution after alpha-beta-depleted transplantation in children. Regarding the study as a whole: The study reportedly traced alpha-beta T cells about two months after transplant to several hundred expanded graft clones.

Library preparation (for TCRbeta) was performed with unique molecular identifiers. TCRdb passed the PCR reads through MiXCR, listing each CDR3 protein once. This sample carries a few hundred thousand distinct CDR3 sequences, over 9% of them seen once, and the ten largest clones take roughly 7%. This clonotype was seen many times. Its antigen remains unidentified. Compared with germline, one end of the junction differs, possibly owing to a read error. Germline CDR1 DFQATT, CDR2 SNEGSKA (reference sequence). The CDR3 runs 11 residues. The gene calls are TRBV20-1 and TRBJ2-7; D call uncertain. This sequence was found in a boy in the first two years of life with acute myeloid leukemia, due to receive a stem cell transplant. The input for sequencing was PBMCs, taken before TCRalphabeta/CD19-depleted stem cell transplant. The CDR3 spells CSARDLTFNTF. CDR3 nucleotides: TGCAGTGCTAGAGACCTCACTTTTAACACCTTC.